The rows below give T cell receptor beta chains drawn from one sample of a study of blood T cell repertoires in COVID-19. The method was immunoSEQ multiplex PCR; TCRdb's version includes in-frame clones alone and lacks a portion of them. The table shows approximately 180,000 clones, with 85% to 90% occurring only once. Sequencing was done on a sample of peripheral blood. Receptors originate from a person aged 70 to 85 with COVID-19, enrolled during active disease. Each CDR3 is given without its conserved first and last residue. The order of the fields is CDR3 protein, J gene, D gene, V gene. The D gene is left open where the match is weak.

ASSITGGREQPQH | TRBJ1-5 | . | TRBV19
AWSVISYEQY | TRBJ2-7 | . | TRBV30
ASGQGNIYEQY | TRBJ2-7 | TRBD1 | TRBV28
ASSIRRPTENYNSPLH | TRBJ1-6 | . | TRBV7-2
ASSLVWDTLANYGYT | TRBJ1-2 | . | TRBV5-5
ASSMKGAGFEQY | TRBJ2-7 | TRBD1 | TRBV19
ASSYQRLLAGAYNEQF | TRBJ2-1 | TRBD2 | TRBV6-2/TRBV6-3
ASSSSGGNYGYT | TRBJ1-2 | TRBD1 | TRBV7-2
ASSTGGTLSTEAF | TRBJ1-1 | . | TRBV5-1
ASRGPADTQY | TRBJ2-3 | . | TRBV6-5
ASSPGQGEAF | TRBJ1-1 | TRBD1 | TRBV11-3
ASGREKLSGRDTGELF | TRBJ2-2 | TRBD2 | TRBV2
ASSQDWLWQNTEAF | TRBJ1-1 | . | TRBV14
SASGQGREAF | TRBJ1-1 | . | TRBV20-1
ASSYTGQDYEQY | TRBJ2-7 | TRBD1 | TRBV28
ASSSGRLYEQY | TRBJ2-7 | TRBD2 | TRBV25-1
ASSLGRLQETQY | TRBJ2-5 | . | TRBV11-2